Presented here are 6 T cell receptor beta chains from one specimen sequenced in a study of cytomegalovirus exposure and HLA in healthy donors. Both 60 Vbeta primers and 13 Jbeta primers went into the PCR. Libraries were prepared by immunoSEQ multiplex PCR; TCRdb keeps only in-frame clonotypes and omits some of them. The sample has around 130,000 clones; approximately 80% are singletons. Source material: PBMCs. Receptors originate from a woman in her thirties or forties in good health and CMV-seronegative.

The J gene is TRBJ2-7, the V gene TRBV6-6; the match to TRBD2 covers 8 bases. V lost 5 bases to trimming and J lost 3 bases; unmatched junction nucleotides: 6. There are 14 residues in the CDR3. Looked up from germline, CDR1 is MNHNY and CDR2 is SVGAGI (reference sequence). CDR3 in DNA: TGTGCCAGCAGTCCCCGGGAGGGGGGCTACGAGCAGTACTTC. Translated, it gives CASSPREGGYEQYF.

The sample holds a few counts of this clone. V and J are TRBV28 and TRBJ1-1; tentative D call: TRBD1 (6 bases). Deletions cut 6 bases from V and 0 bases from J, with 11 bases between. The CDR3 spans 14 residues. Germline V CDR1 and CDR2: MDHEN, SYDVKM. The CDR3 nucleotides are TGTGCCAGCAGCGTGGGGGCCATGAACACTGAAGCTTTCTTT. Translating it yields CASSVGAMNTEAFF.

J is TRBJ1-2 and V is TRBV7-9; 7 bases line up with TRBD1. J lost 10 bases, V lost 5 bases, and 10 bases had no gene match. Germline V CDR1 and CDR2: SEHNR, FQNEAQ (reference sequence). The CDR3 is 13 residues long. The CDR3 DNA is TGTGCCAGCAGCCCCGGGACAGAAGGAGACTACACCTTC. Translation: CASSPGTEGDYTF.

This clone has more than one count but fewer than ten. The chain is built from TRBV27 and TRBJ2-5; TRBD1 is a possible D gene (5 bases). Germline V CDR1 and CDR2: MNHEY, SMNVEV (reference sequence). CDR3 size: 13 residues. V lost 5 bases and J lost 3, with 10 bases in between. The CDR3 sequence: CASSKQGKETQYF. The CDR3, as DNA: TGTGCCAGCAGTAAGCAGGGTAAAGAGACCCAGTACTTC.

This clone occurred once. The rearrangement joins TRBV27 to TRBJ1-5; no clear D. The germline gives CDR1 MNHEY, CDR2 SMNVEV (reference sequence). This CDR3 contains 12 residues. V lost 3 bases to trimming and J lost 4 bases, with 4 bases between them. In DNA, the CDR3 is TGTGCCAGCAGTTTTATAAATCAGCCCCAGCATTTT. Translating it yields CASSFINQPQHF.

The chain's CDR3 is CASSESYGADTQYF. Written as DNA, the CDR3 is TGTGCCAGCAGTGAAAGCTATGGAGCAGATACGCAGTATTTT. The chain joins TRBV2 to TRBJ2-3; D not certain. The germline V gene has CDR1 SNHLY and CDR2 FYNNEI. The CDR3 is 14 amino acids. V was trimmed by 2 bases and J by 4 bases, leaving 10 bases between them.